Sequencing of this T cell receptor (beta chain) was carried out in a study of blood T cell repertoires in COVID-19. The sample holds a few counts of this clone. CDR1 and CDR2 (germline): MNHEY, SMNVEV (reference sequence). V was pared by 0 bases and J by 0 bases, with 18 bases between. The CDR3 is 18 amino acids. Clones were read by immunoSEQ multiplex PCR, and TCRdb kept only the in-frame ones, dropping some. Among roughly 130,000 clones listed, around 80% were seen once. The chain carries TRBV27 and TRBJ2-7; tentatively, D is TRBD1 (5 bases). This TCR was sampled from a woman in her sixties or seventies with acute or convalescent COVID-19. The specimen sequenced was peripheral blood. The CDR3 nucleotides read TGTGCCAGCAGTTTATCCTACCCCGGACAAAGCAGCTCCTACGAGCAGTACTTC. Its translation is CASSLSYPGQSSSYEQYF.